The clone carrying this T cell receptor (beta chain) was counted many times. By 5'RACE template switching, TCR cDNA was produced, with a universal primer site and UMIs added in the process. TCRdb re-called the 5' RACE reads with MiXCR, one entry per CDR3 protein. The data show 50,000 or so distinct CDR3 sequences, with 6.5% to 8.5% seen just once and 20% to 25% held by the top ten. The sample is drawn from a study of T cells after yellow fever vaccination. Regarding the study as a whole: Most primary-vaccination clones recurred post-booster (roughly 97% CD4, 85% to 90% CD8).

The clonotype comes from a man younger than 35 who received the YFV17D yellow fever vaccine. The material sequenced was CD8+ T cells not binding an NS4B(214-222) dextramer, sorted from PBMCs, taken 35 to 50 days after the first yellow fever vaccination.

The CDR3 loop reads CAIRSSRDSLTDTQYF. Written as DNA, the CDR3 is TGTGCCATCAGATCTAGCCGGGACAGCCTCACAGATACGCAGTATTTT. V gene TRBV10-3 combines with J gene TRBJ2-3, with 7 positions matching TRBD1. V shed 6 bases and J 2 bases; nucleotides not matched to a gene: 11. CDR1 is ENHRY and CDR2 is SYGVKD in the germline V gene. The CDR3 runs to 16 residues.